This TCR beta chain was obtained from a study of early T cells in non-severe SARS-CoV-2 infection. About the study: The chains were unpaired, and the sequenced material was bulk RNA from unsorted whole blood. Study-level points and caveats: Reliance on VDJdb matching favored anti-spike CD8 responses; private and CD4 specificities were missed.

Each CDR3 protein is one row after TCRdb ran MiXCR on the 5' RACE reads. The sample includes fewer than 85,000 distinct CDR3 sequences, approximately 12% of them seen just once. V was clipped by 4 bases and J by 6 bases, with 13 bases between them. Germline CDR1 and CDR2: SGHRS and YFSETQ. The CDR3 length is 13 residues. On this clonotype itself: What it recognizes is unknown.

The chain recombines TRBV5-1 with TRBJ1-1; D uncertain. The source of this sequence is an adult who was a healthcare worker with PCR-confirmed SARS-CoV-2 infection or an uninfected control (not recorded which). Material: whole blood. CDR3 in amino acids: CASSPAGVSEAFF. CDR3 DNA: TGCGCCAGCAGCCCCGCCGGGGTCTCTGAAGCTTTCTTT.